One and the same sample provided the 21 T cell receptor beta chains below, sequenced in a study of T cells in Graves' hyperthyroidism and ophthalmopathy. TCR beta CDR3 sequences were amplified from RNA transcripts. RT-PCR in the first round (using the HTBI primer set) targeted the TCR CDR3. TCRdb processed the multiplex PCR reads anew with MiXCR; each CDR3 protein has one entry. The table lists around 580,000 distinct CDR3 sequences, 16% of them singletons. The sample consisted of blood. The receptor source for this set is a woman between 18 and 29 years old with Graves' hyperthyroidism.

J is TRBJ2-1 and V is TRBV5-4, with 9 bases fitting TRBD2. The CDR3 sequence is 16 residues long. Germline V lookup: CDR1 SGHNT, CDR2 YYREEE (reference sequence). V lost 2 bases, J lost 2 bases, and 5 bases stayed unmatched. As DNA, the CDR3 is TGTGCCAGCAGCTTCCCCCCTAGCGGGACCTACAATGAGCAGTTCTTC. This encodes CASSFPPSGTYNEQFF.

This chain connects TRBV20-1 to TRBJ2-7; 12 positions match TRBD2. The trim removed 6 bases at V and 5 bases at J, leaving 11 bases unmatched. CDR3 length: 15 residues. The germline V gene has CDR1 DFQATT and CDR2 SNEGSKA (reference sequence). The DNA of the CDR3 is TGCAGTGCCCCTGAGACTAGCGGGAGCAACCACGAGCAGTACTTC. Translating gives CSAPETSGSNHEQYF.

This clonotype was detected a few times. V usage is TRBV7-9 and J usage is TRBJ2-6; no clear D. Germline CDR1 SEHNR, CDR2 FQNEAQ (reference sequence). This CDR3 comprises 16 residues. Trimming shortened V by 3 bases and J by 2 bases, and 11 bases separated the two germline ends. For the CDR3, the DNA is TGTGCCAGCAGCTTTAGGCCGGAAGCTGGGGCCAACGTCCTGACTTTC. Protein sequence: CASSFRPEAGANVLTF.

Ten or more counts support this clonotype. The V gene is TRBV2, the J gene TRBJ1-3; D remains unclear. V was cut by 1 base and J by 7 bases, with 8 bases left in between. The germline CDR1 and CDR2 sequences are SNHLY and FYNNEI. The CDR3 totals 13 residues. CDR3 nucleotide sequence: TGTGCCAGCAGTGAAGATCAGTTCAACACCATATATTTT. Translation: CASSEDQFNTIYF.

This clonotype was counted at least ten times. The chain employs TRBV20-1 and TRBJ2-1, with TRBD2 identical over 8 bases. The CDR3 has 15 amino acids. Germline lookup yields CDR1 DFQATT and CDR2 SNEGSKA (reference sequence). The ends lost 5 bases at V and 0 bases at J; junction bases unmatched: 6. The CDR3 DNA reads as TGCAGTGCTCTCCCTGGGACTAGCTCCTACAATGAGCAGTTCTTC. This gives the protein CSALPGTSSYNEQFF.

The gene calls are TRBV9 and TRBJ2-6, with 7 bases lining up with TRBD1. Germline-derived CDR1 and CDR2 are SGDLS and YYNGEE. V shed 6 bases, J shed 0 bases, and the junction held 12 bases outside the gene matches. The CDR3 consists of 18 residues. The CDR3: CASTLGPAGGSGANVLTF. The CDR3 nucleotides read TGTGCCAGCACCCTAGGGCCCGCAGGGGGCTCTGGGGCCAACGTCCTGACTTTC.

This chain connects TRBV28 to TRBJ1-5, with D tentatively TRBD1 (5 bases). V was cut by 8 bases and J by 3 bases, with 20 bases left in between. The CDR3 is 16 amino acids. Per the germline V gene, CDR1 is MDHEN and CDR2 is SYDVKM. The CDR3 spells CASSSGDQGPNQPQHF. CDR3 sequence (DNA): TGTGCCAGCTCCTCGGGGGACCAGGGACCCAATCAGCCCCAGCATTTT.

With respect to this clonotype: A much larger clone differs from this one at a single base, so this may be a read error. The chain joins TRBV18 to TRBJ1-5; 9 bases are a match to TRBD1. Germline V gene data show CDR1 as KGHSH and CDR2 as LQKENI. This CDR3 spans 16 amino acids. CDR3 sequence: CASSPMGQGIGQPPHF. The CDR3 DNA reads as TGTGCCAGCTCACCAATGGGACAGGGTATAGGTCAGCCCCCGCATTTT.

This clonotype was recorded at least ten times. CDR3 in DNA: TGCGCCAGCAGCGGATACCTTCTACAGGGAAGCGAGCAGTACTTC. It is translated as CASSGYLLQGSEQYF. The chain links TRBV5-1 to TRBJ2-7, with a weak D call TRBD1 (6 bases). The V end lost 4 bases, the J end lost 6 bases, and 20 bases lay between the germline ends. Looked up from germline, CDR1 is SGHRS and CDR2 is YFSETQ. CDR3 length equals 15 residues. Full variable domain (missing parts from reference TRBV5-1 and TRBJ2-7): KAGVTQTPRYLIKTRGQQVTLSCSPISGHRSVSWYQQTPGQGLQFLFEYFSETQRNKGNFPGRFSGRQFSNSRSEMNVSTLELGDSALYLCASSGYLLQGSEQYFGPGTRLTVT.

The rearrangement uses TRBV6-1 and TRBJ1-4, with D maybe TRBD1 (6 bases). V lost 6 bases to trimming and J lost 8 bases, with 16 bases between them. CDR1 MNHNS and CDR2 SASEGT come from the germline V gene. The CDR3 length is 14 residues. CDR3 loop: CASSSGTSSEKLFF. In nucleotides, the CDR3 is TGTGCCAGCAGCTCCGGGACAAGTAGCGAAAAACTGTTTTTT.

This clonotype appeared many times. The CDR3 sequence: CAWSVGDRSYEQYF. CDR3 in DNA: TGTGCCTGGAGTGTCGGGGACAGAAGCTACGAGCAGTACTTC. The genes are TRBV30 and TRBJ2-7; TRBD1 aligns across 7 bases. Germline assignment: CDR1 GTSNPN and CDR2 SVGIG (reference sequence). The CDR3 covers 14 residues. Germline trimming cut 0 bases from V and 3 bases from J; bases unmatched to any gene: 5.

The rearrangement joins TRBV6-1 to TRBJ1-3; D may be TRBD1 (6 bases). Germline assignment: CDR1 MNHNS and CDR2 SASEGT. This CDR3 is built from 16 residues. Trimming shortened V by 1 base and J by 1 base, and 11 bases separated the two germline ends. The DNA of the CDR3 is TGTGCCAGCAGTGAAGTATGGGGGGCGTCTGGAAACACCATATATTTT. This encodes CASSEVWGASGNTIYF.

The chain employs TRBV20-1 and TRBJ2-6; 7 nucleotides align to TRBD1. The germline V gene encodes CDR1 DFQATT and CDR2 SNEGSKA (reference sequence). The CDR3 consists of 18 residues. The J segment lost 1 base and the V segment lost 6 bases, leaving 15 bases of the junction unmatched. CDR3 in amino acids: CSASPPLGGGSGANVLTF. Here the CDR3 DNA reads TGCAGTGCCTCTCCTCCTTTAGGGGGCGGGTCTGGGGCCAACGTCCTGACTTTC.

This clonotype showed up many times. V usage is TRBV12-3 or TRBV12-4 and J usage is TRBJ1-1, with D unclear. CDR3 size: 14 residues. V lost 7 bases and J lost 1, with 13 bases in between. The CDR3 DNA sequence: TGTGCCAGCACCGGGAGAGGAGGGAACACTGAAGCTTTCTTT. Translated, it gives CASTGRGGNTEAFF.

This clonotype was found many times. This chain uses TRBV6-2 or TRBV6-3 with TRBJ2-1, with 12 positions matching TRBD2. This CDR3 comprises 15 residues. CDR1 is MNHEY, CDR2 SVGEGT, per germline. Trimming cost V 5 bases and J 6 bases; bases outside gene matches: 5. The CDR3, as DNA: TGTGCCAGCAGTCAACGGACTAGCGGGGCCAATGAGCAGTTCTTC. Protein: CASSQRTSGANEQFF.

This clonotype was found many times. This chain links TRBV20-1 with TRBJ1-1, with a tentative D call TRBD1 (6 bases). Germline CDR1 DFQATT, CDR2 SNEGSKA (reference sequence). The CDR3 runs to 14 residues. Trimming took 3 bases from V and 2 from J, leaving 13 bases between them. CDR3 region: CSARVGQLNTEAFF. The DNA for the CDR3 is TGCAGTGCTAGGGTTGGACAGCTAAACACTGAAGCTTTCTTT.

This clonotype was picked up many times. This chain uses TRBV20-1 with TRBJ2-1; 13 nucleotides line up with TRBD2. Germline assignment: CDR1 DFQATT and CDR2 SNEGSKA (reference sequence). V lost 4 bases and J lost 9; bases outside the gene matches: 6. The length of the CDR3 is 14 residues. The CDR3 is CSAIGLAGAREQFF. For the CDR3, the DNA is TGCAGTGCTATCGGACTAGCGGGAGCACGTGAGCAGTTCTTC.

At least ten counts were recorded for this clonotype. V gene TRBV11-2 combines with J gene TRBJ2-3; 10 positions agree with TRBD2. The V segment lost 5 bases and the J segment 4 bases; nucleotides outside the gene matches: 9. Germline V gene lookup returns CDR1 SGHAT and CDR2 FQNNGV. There are 16 residues in the CDR3. CDR3 nucleotides: TGTGCCAGCAGCCCAAAGCGGGGGGGCATCGCAGATACGCAGTATTTT. It encodes CASSPKRGGIADTQYF. Full variable domain (missing parts from reference TRBV11-2 and TRBJ2-3): EAGVAQSPRYKIIEKRQSVAFWCNPISGHATLYWYQQILGQGPKLLIQFQNNGVVDDSQLPKDRFSAERLKGVDSTLKIQPAKLEDSAVYLCASSPKRGGIADTQYFGPGTRLTVL.

V usage is TRBV19 and J usage is TRBJ1-1; 7 nucleotides align to TRBD1. The germline V gene encodes CDR1 LNHDA and CDR2 SQIVND (reference sequence). V shed 4 bases and J 0 bases; nucleotides not matched to a gene: 5. The CDR3 has 15 amino acids. Written as DNA, the CDR3 is TGTGCCAGTAGTACTTGGACAGGATTGAACACTGAAGCTTTCTTT. Protein product: CASSTWTGLNTEAFF.

The chain links TRBV2 to TRBJ1-3; D is possibly TRBD1 (6 bases). Germline CDR1 and CDR2: SNHLY and FYNNEI. V shed 5 bases and J shed 0 bases, with 11 bases lying between them. The CDR3 has 15 residues. CDR3 bases: TGTGCCAGCAGTCCGGACAGATACTCTGGAAACACCATATATTTT. This gives the protein CASSPDRYSGNTIYF.

CDR3 bases: TGCAGCGCAAAGGGGTCCGGAAACACCATATATTTT. Its translation: CSAKGSGNTIYF. The rearrangement joins TRBV29-1 to TRBJ1-3; possible D gene TRBD1, 5 bases. CDR1 SQVTM and CDR2 ANQGSEA come from the germline V gene. V lost 7 bases, J lost 4 bases, and 11 bases lay in between. The CDR3 contains 12 residues.